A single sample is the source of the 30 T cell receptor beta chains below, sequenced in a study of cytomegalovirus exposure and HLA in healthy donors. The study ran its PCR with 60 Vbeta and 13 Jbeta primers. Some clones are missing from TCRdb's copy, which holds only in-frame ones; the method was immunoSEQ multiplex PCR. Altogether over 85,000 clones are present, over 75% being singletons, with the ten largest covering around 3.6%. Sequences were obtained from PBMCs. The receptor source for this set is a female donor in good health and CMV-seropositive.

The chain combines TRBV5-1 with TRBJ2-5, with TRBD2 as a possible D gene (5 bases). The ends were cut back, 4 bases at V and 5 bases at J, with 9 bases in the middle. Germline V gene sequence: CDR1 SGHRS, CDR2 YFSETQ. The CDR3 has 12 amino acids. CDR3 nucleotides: TGCGCCAGCAGCCCTCAGCGGGAGACCCAGTACTTC. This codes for CASSPQRETQYF.

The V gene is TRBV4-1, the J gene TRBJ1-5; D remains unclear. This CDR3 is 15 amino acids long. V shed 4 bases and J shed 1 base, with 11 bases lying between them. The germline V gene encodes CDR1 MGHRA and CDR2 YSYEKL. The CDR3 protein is CASSPREESNQPQHF. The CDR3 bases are TGCGCCAGCAGCCCCCGGGAGGAAAGCAATCAGCCCCAGCATTTT.

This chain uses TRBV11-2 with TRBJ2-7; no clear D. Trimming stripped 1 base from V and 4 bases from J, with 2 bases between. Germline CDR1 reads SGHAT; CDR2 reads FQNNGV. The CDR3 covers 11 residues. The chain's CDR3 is CASSLAYEQYF. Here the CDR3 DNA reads TGTGCCAGCAGCTTAGCTTACGAGCAGTACTTC.

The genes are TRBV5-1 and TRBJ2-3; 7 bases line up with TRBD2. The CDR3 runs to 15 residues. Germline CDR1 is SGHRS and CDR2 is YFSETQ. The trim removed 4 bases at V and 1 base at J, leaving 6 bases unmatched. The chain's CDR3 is CASSLGEGRTDTQYF. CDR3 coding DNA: TGCGCCAGCAGCCTAGGGGAGGGTCGCACAGATACGCAGTATTTT.

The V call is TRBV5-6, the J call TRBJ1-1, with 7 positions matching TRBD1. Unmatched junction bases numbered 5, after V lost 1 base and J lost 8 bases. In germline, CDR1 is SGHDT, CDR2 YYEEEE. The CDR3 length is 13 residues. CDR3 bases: TGTGCCAGCAGCTTGATCAACAGGGGCGAAGCTTTCTTT. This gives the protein CASSLINRGEAFF.

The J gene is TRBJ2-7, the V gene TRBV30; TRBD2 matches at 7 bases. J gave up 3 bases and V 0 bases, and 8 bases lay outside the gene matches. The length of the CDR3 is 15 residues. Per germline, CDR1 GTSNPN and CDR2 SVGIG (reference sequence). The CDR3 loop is CAWSVWTRKYYEQYF. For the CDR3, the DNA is TGTGCCTGGAGTGTATGGACTAGGAAGTACTACGAGCAGTACTTC.

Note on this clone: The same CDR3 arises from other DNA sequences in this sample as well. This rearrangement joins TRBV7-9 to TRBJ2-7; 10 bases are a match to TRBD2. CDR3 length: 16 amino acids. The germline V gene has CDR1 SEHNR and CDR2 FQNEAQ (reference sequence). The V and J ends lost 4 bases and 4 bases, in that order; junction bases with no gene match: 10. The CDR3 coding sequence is TGTGCCAGCAGCTCTAGCGGGGGACGGAAAAAGTACGAGCAGTACTTC. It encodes CASSSSGGRKKYEQYF.

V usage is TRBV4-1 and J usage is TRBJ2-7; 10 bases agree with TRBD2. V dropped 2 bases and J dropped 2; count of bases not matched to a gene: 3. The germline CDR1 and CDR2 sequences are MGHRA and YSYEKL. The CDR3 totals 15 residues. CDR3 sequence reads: CASSQLAGAPYEQYF. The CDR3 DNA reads TGCGCCAGCAGCCAACTAGCGGGGGCCCCCTACGAGCAGTACTTC.

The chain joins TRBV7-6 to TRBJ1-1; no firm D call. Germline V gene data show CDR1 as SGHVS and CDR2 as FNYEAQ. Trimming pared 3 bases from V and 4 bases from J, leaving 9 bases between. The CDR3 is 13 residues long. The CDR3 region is CASSLADTTEAFF. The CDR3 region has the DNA TGTGCCAGCAGCTTGGCAGATACCACTGAAGCTTTCTTT.

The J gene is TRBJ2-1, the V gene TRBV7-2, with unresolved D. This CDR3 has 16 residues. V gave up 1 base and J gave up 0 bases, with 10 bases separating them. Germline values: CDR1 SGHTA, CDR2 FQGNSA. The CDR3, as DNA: TGTGCCAGCAGCTTAGATTCGGGTGGCTCCTACAATGAGCAGTTCTTC. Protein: CASSLDSGGSYNEQFF.

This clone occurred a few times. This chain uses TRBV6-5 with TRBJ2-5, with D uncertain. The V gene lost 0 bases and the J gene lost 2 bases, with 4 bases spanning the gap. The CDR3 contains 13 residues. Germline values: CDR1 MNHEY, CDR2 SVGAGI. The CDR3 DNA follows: TGTGCCAGCAGTTACTCCCCTCAAGAGACCCAGTACTTC. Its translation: CASSYSPQETQYF.

CDR3 protein: CASSLDRGGSYEQYF. The DNA of the CDR3 is TGTGCCAGCAGCTTAGATCGGGGGGGGTCCTACGAGCAGTACTTC. This chain joins TRBV11-2 and TRBJ2-7; 8 nucleotides line up with TRBD2. With V trimmed by 0 bases and J by 1 base, 2 bases remained unmatched. The CDR3 runs to 15 residues. Per germline, CDR1 SGHAT and CDR2 FQNNGV.

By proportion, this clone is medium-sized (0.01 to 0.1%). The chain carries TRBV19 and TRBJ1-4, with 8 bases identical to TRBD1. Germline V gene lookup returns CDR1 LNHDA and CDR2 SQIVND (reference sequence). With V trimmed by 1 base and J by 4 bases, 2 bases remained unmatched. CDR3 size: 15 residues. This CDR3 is CASSIGTGGNEKLFF. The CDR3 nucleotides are TGTGCCAGTAGTATAGGCACAGGGGGTAATGAAAAACTGTTTTTT.

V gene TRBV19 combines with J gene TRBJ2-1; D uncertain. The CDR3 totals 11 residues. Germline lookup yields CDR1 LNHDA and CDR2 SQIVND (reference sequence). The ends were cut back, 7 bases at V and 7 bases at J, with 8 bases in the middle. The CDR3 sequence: CASKTNNEQFF. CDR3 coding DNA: TGTGCCAGTAAGACAAATAATGAGCAGTTCTTC.

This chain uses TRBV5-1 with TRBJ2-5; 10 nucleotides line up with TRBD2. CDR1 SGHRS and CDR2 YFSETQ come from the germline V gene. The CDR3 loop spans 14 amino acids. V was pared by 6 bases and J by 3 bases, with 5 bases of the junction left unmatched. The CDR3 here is CASTRAGGEETQYF. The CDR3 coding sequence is TGCGCCAGCACCCGAGCGGGGGGGGAAGAGACCCAGTACTTC.

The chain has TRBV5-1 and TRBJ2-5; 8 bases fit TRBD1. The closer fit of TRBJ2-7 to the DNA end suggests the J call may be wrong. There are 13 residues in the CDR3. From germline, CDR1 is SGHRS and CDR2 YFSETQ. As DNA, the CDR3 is TGCGCCAGCCAGCGAGACAGGGGCCACGAGCAGTACTTC. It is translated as CASQRDRGHEQYF.

The CDR3, as DNA: TGTGCCAGCAGGCCGGGACAGGTCCACGAGCAGTACTTC. Protein: CASRPGQVHEQYF. The V call is TRBV27, the J call TRBJ2-7, with 8 positions matching TRBD1. From germline, CDR1 is MNHEY and CDR2 SMNVEV (reference sequence). The CDR3 extends over 13 amino acids. V lost 6 bases to trimming and J lost 5 bases; unmatched junction nucleotides: 6.

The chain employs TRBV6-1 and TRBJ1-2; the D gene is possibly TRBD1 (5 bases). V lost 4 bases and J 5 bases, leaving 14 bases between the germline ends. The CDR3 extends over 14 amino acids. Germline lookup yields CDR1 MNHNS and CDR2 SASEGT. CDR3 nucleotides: TGTGCCAGCAGTGCCGACGGGGGTTGGTATGGCTACACCTTC. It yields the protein CASSADGGWYGYTF.

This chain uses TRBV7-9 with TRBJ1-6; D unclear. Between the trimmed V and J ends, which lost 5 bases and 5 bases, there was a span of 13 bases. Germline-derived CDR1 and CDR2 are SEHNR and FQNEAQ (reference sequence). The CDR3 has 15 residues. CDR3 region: CASSPVLGDNSPLHF. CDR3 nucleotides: TGTGCCAGCAGCCCTGTCCTGGGCGATAATTCACCCCTCCACTTT. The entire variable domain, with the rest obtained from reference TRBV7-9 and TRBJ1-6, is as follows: DTGVSQNPRHKITKRGQNVTFRCDPISEHNRLYWYRQTLGQGPEFLTYFQNEAQLEKSRLLSDRFSAERPKGSFSTLEIQRTEQGDSAMYLCASSPVLGDNSPLHFGNGTRLTVT.

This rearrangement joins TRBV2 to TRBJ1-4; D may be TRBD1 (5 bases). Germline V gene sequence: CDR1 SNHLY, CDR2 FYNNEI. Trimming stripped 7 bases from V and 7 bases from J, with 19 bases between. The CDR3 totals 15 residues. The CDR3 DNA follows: TGTGCCAGCATCTCAAAGTCCCCTCAGGGTGAAAAACTGTTTTTT. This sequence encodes CASISKSPQGEKLFF.

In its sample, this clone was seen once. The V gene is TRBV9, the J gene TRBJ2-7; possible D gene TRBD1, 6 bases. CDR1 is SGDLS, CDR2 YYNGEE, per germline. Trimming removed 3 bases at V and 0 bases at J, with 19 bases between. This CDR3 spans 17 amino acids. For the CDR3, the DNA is TGTGCCAGCAGCGGCGACCCGGTTCAGGGGACCTCCTACGAGCAGTACTTC. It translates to CASSGDPVQGTSYEQYF.

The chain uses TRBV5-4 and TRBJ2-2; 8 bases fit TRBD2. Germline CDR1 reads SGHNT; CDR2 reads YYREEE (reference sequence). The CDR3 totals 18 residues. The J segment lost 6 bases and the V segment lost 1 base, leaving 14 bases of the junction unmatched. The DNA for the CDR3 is TGTGCCAGCAGCTTGATCCCCATGAGCGGGAGAGGCTCCGGGGAGCTGTTTTTT. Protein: CASSLIPMSGRGSGELFF.

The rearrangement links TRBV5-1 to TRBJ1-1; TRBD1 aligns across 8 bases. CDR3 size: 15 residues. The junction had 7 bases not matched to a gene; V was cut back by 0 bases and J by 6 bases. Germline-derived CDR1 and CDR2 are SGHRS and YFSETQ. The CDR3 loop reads CASSLGGRGQAEAFF. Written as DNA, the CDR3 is TGCGCCAGCAGCTTGGGTGGGAGGGGACAGGCTGAAGCTTTCTTT.

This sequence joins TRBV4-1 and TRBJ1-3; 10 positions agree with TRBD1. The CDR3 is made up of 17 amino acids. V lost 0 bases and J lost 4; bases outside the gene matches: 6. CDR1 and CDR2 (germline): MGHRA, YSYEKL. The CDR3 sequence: CASSQDRGTGVGNTIYF. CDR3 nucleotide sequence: TGCGCCAGCAGCCAAGATCGGGGGACAGGGGTGGGAAACACCATATATTTT.

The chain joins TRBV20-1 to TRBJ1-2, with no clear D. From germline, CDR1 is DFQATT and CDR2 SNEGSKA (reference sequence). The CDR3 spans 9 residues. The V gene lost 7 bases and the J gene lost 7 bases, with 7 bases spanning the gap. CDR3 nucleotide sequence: TGCAGTGTCCGTAGTGGCTACACCTTC. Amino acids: CSVRSGYTF.

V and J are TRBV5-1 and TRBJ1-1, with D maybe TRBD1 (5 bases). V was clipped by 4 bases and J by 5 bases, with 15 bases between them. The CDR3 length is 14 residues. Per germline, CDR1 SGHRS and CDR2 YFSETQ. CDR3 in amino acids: CASSMGQGKTEAFF. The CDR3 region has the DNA TGCGCCAGCAGCATGGGGCAGGGCAAGACTGAAGCTTTCTTT.

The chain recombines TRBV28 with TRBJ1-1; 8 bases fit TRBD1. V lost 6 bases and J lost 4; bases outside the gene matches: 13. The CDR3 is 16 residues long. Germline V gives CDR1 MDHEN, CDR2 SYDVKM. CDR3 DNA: TGTGCCAGCAGCCGATTCACCGACAGGGGTAGCACTGAAGCTTTCTTT. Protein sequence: CASSRFTDRGSTEAFF.

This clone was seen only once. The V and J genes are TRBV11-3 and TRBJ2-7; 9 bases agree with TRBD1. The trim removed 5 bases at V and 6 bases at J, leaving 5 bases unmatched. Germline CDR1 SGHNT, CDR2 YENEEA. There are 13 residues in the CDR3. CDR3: CASSLGQGFEQYF. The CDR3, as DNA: TGTGCCAGCAGCCTGGGACAGGGATTCGAGCAGTACTTC.

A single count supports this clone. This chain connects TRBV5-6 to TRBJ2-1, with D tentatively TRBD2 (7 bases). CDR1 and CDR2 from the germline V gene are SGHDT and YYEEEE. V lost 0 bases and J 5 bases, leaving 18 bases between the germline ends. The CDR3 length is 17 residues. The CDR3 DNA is TGTGCCAGCAGCTTGGCCGTCTGGCGGGGGCCTAACAATGAGCAGTTCTTC. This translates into CASSLAVWRGPNNEQFF.

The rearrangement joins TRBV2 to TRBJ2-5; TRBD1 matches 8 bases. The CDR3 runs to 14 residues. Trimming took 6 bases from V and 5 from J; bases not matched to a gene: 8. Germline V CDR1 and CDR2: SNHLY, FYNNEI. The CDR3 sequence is CASRDRAGVETQYF. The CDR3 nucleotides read TGTGCCAGCAGGGACAGGGCCGGTGTGGAGACCCAGTACTTC.